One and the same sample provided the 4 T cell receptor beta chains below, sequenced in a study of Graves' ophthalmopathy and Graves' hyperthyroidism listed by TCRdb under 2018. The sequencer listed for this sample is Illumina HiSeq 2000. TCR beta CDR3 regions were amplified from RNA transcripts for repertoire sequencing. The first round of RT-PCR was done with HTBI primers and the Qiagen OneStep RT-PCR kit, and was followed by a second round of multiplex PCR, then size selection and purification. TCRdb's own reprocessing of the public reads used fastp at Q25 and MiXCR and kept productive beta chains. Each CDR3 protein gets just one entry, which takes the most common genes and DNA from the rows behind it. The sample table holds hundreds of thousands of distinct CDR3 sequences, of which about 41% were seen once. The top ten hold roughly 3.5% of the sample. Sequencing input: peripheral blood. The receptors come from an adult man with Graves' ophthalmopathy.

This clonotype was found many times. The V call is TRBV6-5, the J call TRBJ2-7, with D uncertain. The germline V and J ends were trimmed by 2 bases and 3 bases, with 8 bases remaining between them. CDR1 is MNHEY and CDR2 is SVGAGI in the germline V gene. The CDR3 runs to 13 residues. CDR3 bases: TGTGCCAGCAGTTACGGGTTCGACTACGAGCAGTACTTC. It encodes CASSYGFDYEQYF.

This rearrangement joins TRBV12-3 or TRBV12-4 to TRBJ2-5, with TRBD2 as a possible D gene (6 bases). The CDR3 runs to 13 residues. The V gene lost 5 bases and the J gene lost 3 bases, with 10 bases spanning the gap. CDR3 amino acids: CASSHIAEETQYF. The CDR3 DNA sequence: TGTGCCAGCAGTCATATAGCGGAAGAGACCCAGTACTTC.

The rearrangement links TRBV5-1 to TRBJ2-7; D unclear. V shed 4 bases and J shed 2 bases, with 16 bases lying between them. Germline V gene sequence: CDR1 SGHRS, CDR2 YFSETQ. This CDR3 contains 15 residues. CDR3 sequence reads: CASSPIGGKAYEQYF. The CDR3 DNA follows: TGCGCCAGCAGCCCCATTGGTGGGAAGGCCTACGAGCAGTACTTC.

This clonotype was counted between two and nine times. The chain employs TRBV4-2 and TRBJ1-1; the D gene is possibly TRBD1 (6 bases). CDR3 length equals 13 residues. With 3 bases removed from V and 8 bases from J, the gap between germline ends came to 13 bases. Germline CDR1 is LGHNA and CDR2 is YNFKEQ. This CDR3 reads CASSQDSLGEAFF. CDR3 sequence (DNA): TGTGCCAGCAGCCAGGACAGCCTGGGAGAAGCTTTCTTT.